The present T cell receptor (beta chain) was sequenced within a study of T cell responses to AZD1222 COVID-19 vaccine. The wider study: The study pooled second doses at about 4 or about 12 weeks. Findings of the study overall: Baseline seropositivity characterized only six or seven AZD1222 recipients. Most donors were white British and more were female, and clonal diversity was possibly underestimated.

Turning to this clone: The antigen is undetermined.

The V end lost 6 bases, the J end lost 7 bases, and 15 bases lay between the germline ends. This CDR3 has 14 residues. From germline, CDR1 is SNHLY and CDR2 FYNNEI. Data came from immunoSEQ multiplex PCR; TCRdb stores just in-frame clones and leaves some out. The sample holds approximately 100,000 clones, roughly 89% seen once. Material: peripheral blood, obtained on day 0 of AZD1222 vaccination. V usage is TRBV2 and J usage is TRBJ2-2, with D unresolved. The source is an adult in good health. Written as DNA, the CDR3 is TGTGCCAGCAGGGAAAAGACAACAGTCGGGGAGCTGTTTTTT. Translating gives CASREKTTVGELFF.